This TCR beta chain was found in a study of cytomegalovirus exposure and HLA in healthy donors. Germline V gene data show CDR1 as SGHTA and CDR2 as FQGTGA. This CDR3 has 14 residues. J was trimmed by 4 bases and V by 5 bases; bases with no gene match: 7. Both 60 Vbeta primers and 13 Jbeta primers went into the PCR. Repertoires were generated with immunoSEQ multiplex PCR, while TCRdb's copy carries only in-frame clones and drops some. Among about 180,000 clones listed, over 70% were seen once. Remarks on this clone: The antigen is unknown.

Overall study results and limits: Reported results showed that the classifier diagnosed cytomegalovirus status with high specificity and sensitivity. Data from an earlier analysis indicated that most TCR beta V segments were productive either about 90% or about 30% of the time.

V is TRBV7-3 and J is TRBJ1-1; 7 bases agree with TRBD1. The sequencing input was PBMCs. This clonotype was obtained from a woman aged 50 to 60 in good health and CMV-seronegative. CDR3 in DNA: TGTGCCAGCAGCCCAGGGGGAAAGAGCACTGAAGCTTTCTTT. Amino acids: CASSPGGKSTEAFF.